Shown below are 10 T cell receptor beta chains from a single sample sequenced in a study of identical twins. TCRdb fed the 5' RACE reads into MiXCR, producing one record per CDR3 protein. Of some 900,000 distinct CDR3 sequences listed, 9% to 15% were seen once; the top ten hold about 1.5%. These data were likewise used in another study, on yellow fever vaccine responses in identical twins.

Sequencing was done on a sample of PBMCs. The receptors were gathered from a woman in her late teens or twenties in good health.

This clonotype was seen a handful of times. V usage is TRBV29-1 and J usage is TRBJ1-1; tentatively, D is TRBD1 (5 bases). The CDR3 is made up of 14 amino acids. The V end was cut by 4 bases, the J end by 1 base, with 13 bases between. The germline V gene encodes CDR1 SQVTM and CDR2 ANQGSEA. In nucleotides, the CDR3 is TGCAGCGTTGGGCACGGGGCGAAGAACACTGAAGCTTTCTTT. This codes for CSVGHGAKNTEAFF.

This chain uses TRBV24-1 with TRBJ2-7; 7 nucleotides match TRBD2. Germline trimming cut 4 bases from V and 4 bases from J; bases unmatched to any gene: 0. Germline values: CDR1 KGHDR, CDR2 SFDVKD. The CDR3 sequence is 12 residues long. The CDR3 DNA is TGTGCCACCAGTGACGGGAGGTACGAGCAGTACTTC. Translated, it gives CATSDGRYEQYF.

This clonotype has only a few counts. The chain uses TRBV18 and TRBJ2-2; perhaps TRBD2 as D (5 bases). The V and J ends lost 3 bases and 4 bases respectively, with 12 bases between them. The CDR3 has 15 amino acids. CDR1 and CDR2 (germline): KGHSH, LQKENI. Here the CDR3 reads CASSPVSGITGELFF. The CDR3 nucleotides read TGTGCCAGCTCACCGGTGAGCGGAATCACCGGGGAGCTGTTTTTT.

This clonotype was observed a few times. The chain employs TRBV27 and TRBJ2-7; a possible D gene is TRBD2 (7 bases). The CDR3 is 14 amino acids. The germline V gene has CDR1 MNHEY and CDR2 SMNVEV (reference sequence). The germline V and J ends were trimmed by 8 bases and 4 bases, with 18 bases remaining between them. For the CDR3, the DNA is TGTGCCAGCGCTAACGGGGGGCGGATTTACGAGCAGTACTTC. Its translation: CASANGGRIYEQYF.

This clonotype has more than one count but fewer than ten. The chain combines TRBV4-2 with TRBJ2-1; 10 bases line up with TRBD2. Germline CDR1 is LGHNA and CDR2 is YNFKEQ. The ends lost 3 bases at V and 6 bases at J; junction bases unmatched: 8. The CDR3 sequence is 16 residues long. This CDR3 reads CASSQASGSFPNEQFF. CDR3 in DNA: TGTGCCAGCAGCCAGGCTAGCGGGAGTTTCCCCAATGAGCAGTTCTTC.

This clonotype was seen a handful of times. The chain uses TRBV6-1 and TRBJ1-1, with a tentative D call TRBD1 (5 bases). V lost 3 bases to trimming and J lost 9 bases, with 14 bases between them. Germline V gene data show CDR1 as MNHNS and CDR2 as SASEGT. The CDR3 contains 13 residues. The CDR3 protein is CASSDPANRKAFF. CDR3 coding DNA: TGTGCCAGCAGTGACCCTGCGAACAGGAAAGCTTTCTTT.

The CDR3 region is CASSQDRGWTGALQETQYF. Written as DNA, the CDR3 is TGTGCCAGCAGCCAAGATCGGGGGTGGACAGGGGCGTTGCAAGAGACCCAGTACTTC. This rearrangement joins TRBV3-1 to TRBJ2-5; 9 nucleotides align to TRBD1. The CDR3 runs 19 residues. CDR1 is LGHDT, CDR2 YNNKEL, per germline (reference sequence). V lost 0 bases to trimming and J lost 2 bases; unmatched junction nucleotides: 13.

This clonotype has more than one count but fewer than ten. The chain has TRBV6-1 and TRBJ1-1; 7 nucleotides align to TRBD1. Unmatched junction bases numbered 15, after V lost 10 bases and J lost 10 bases. Germline lookup yields CDR1 MNHNS and CDR2 SASEGT. The CDR3 consists of 13 residues. The CDR3 sequence is CATSQGGRLGAFF. CDR3 DNA: TGTGCCACATCTCAGGGGGGGCGATTAGGAGCTTTCTTT.

The chain uses TRBV10-3 and TRBJ2-3; tentatively, D is TRBD1 (5 bases). V was pared by 3 bases and J by 4 bases, with 17 bases between. CDR1 is ENHRY, CDR2 SYGVKD, per germline. The CDR3 is 16 amino acids. CDR3 protein: CAISDPGQGAPDTQYF. CDR3 nucleotides: TGTGCCATCAGTGACCCCGGCCAAGGGGCCCCAGATACGCAGTATTTT.

This clonotype came up a few times. The genes are TRBV7-9 and TRBJ1-6; D may be TRBD1 (5 bases). Germline V gene lookup returns CDR1 SEHNR and CDR2 FQNEAQ (reference sequence). The length of the CDR3 is 15 residues. Trimming pared 3 bases from V and 9 bases from J, leaving 15 bases between. The CDR3 coding sequence is TGTGCCAGCAGCTTCTCCAGGGTCTCTGCTTCACCCCTCCACTTT. As protein: CASSFSRVSASPLHF.